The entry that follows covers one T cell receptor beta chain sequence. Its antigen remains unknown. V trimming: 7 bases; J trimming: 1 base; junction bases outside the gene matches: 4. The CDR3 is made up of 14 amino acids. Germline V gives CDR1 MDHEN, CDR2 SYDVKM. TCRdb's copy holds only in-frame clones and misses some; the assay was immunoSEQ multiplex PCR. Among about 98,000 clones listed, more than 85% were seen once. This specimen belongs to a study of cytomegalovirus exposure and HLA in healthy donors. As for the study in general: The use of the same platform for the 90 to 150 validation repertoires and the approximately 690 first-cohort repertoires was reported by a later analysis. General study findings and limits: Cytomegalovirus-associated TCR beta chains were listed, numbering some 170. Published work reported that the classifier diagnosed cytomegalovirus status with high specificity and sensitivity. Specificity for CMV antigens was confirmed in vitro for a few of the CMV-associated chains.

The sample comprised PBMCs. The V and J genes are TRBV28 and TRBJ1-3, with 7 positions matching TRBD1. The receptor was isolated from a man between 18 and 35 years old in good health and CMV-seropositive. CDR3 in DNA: TGTGCCAGCAAGACAGGGCAGTCTGGAAACACCATATATTTT. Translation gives CASKTGQSGNTIYF.